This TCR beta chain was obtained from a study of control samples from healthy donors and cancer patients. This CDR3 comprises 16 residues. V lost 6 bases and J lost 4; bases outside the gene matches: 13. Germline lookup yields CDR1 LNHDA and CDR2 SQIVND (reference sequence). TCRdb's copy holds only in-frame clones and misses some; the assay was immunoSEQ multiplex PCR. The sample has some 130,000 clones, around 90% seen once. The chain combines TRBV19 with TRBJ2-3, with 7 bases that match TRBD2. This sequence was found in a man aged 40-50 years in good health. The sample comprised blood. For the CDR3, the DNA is TGTGCCAGTAGATGGACTAGTAGGGGCCAGGCAGATACGCAGTATTTT. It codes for CASRWTSRGQADTQYF.